These T cell receptor beta chains were read from a single sample in a study of CD8 T cells in ankylosing spondylitis. Each CDR3 protein gets one entry after TCRdb re-called the 5' RACE reads with MiXCR. The sample has approximately 69,000 distinct CDR3 sequences, about 5.7% seen once. Sequences were obtained from blood, either unsorted or a sorted T cell fraction (not recorded which). These receptors all stem from a male donor with ankylosing spondylitis or in good health (not recorded which). Both conserved end residues are part of each CDR3. The order of the fields is clone size, D gene, V gene, J gene, CDR3 protein, CDR3 DNA. D genes are given only for firm matches. Expanded clones are given a class, and other clones once, few, many or no size at all.

clone size: many
D gene: -
V gene: TRBV29-1
J gene: TRBJ2-2
CDR3 protein: CSVQVWGNTGELFF
CDR3 DNA: TGCAGCGTCCAGGTTTGGGGGAACACCGGGGAGCTGTTTTTT

clone size: many
D gene: TRBD2
V gene: TRBV5-1
J gene: TRBJ2-3
CDR3 protein: CASSLRPGGGESDTQYF
CDR3 DNA: TGCGCCAGCAGCTTACGGCCGGGCGGGGGGGAATCAGATACGCAGTATTTT

clone size: many
D gene: -
V gene: TRBV10-3
J gene: TRBJ1-2
CDR3 protein: CAISESRDNYGYTF
CDR3 DNA: TGTGCCATCAGTGAGTCGCGGGATAACTATGGCTACACCTTC

clone size: many
D gene: -
V gene: TRBV5-1
J gene: TRBJ2-1
CDR3 protein: CASSLAPGTGTWNEQFF
CDR3 DNA: TGCGCCAGCAGCTTGGCCCCCGGGACTGGAACTTGGAATGAGCAGTTCTTC

clone size: -
D gene: -
V gene: TRBV3-1
J gene: TRBJ1-5
CDR3 protein: CASSQDSPGHNQPQHF
CDR3 DNA: TGTGCCAGCAGCCAAGATAGCCCGGGCCACAATCAGCCCCAGCATTTT

clone size: -
D gene: TRBD1
V gene: TRBV5-1
J gene: TRBJ1-1
CDR3 protein: CASTGGQGTEAFF
CDR3 DNA: TGCGCCAGCACGGGGGGACAGGGCACTGAAGCTTTCTTT

clone size: many
D gene: TRBD1
V gene: TRBV29-1
J gene: TRBJ2-3
CDR3 protein: CSGIRTGTGRGYTQYF
CDR3 DNA: TGCAGCGGCATAAGAACCGGGACAGGCAGAGGTTATACGCAGTATTTT

clone size: many
D gene: TRBD2
V gene: TRBV11-2
J gene: TRBJ2-3
CDR3 protein: CASSSFSGGGQDTQYF
CDR3 DNA: TGTGCCAGCAGCTCCTTTAGCGGGGGAGGGCAAGATACGCAGTATTTT

clone size: many
D gene: -
V gene: TRBV20-1
J gene: TRBJ1-5
CDR3 protein: CSAQGRGAGDGNQPQHF
CDR3 DNA: TGCAGTGCCCAGGGGCGAGGGGCAGGAGACGGCAATCAGCCCCAGCATTTT

clone size: many
D gene: TRBD2
V gene: TRBV4-3
J gene: TRBJ2-3
CDR3 protein: CASSQVAGGLTDTQYF
CDR3 DNA: TGCGCCAGCAGCCAAGTAGCGGGGGGGCTAACAGATACGCAGTATTTT

clone size: many
D gene: -
V gene: TRBV10-3
J gene: TRBJ1-5
CDR3 protein: CAISEQGGANQPQHF
CDR3 DNA: TGTGCCATCAGTGAGCAGGGAGGGGCCAATCAGCCCCAGCATTTT

clone size: many
D gene: TRBD1
V gene: TRBV4-1
J gene: TRBJ2-5
CDR3 protein: CASRPDDRELQETQYF
CDR3 DNA: TGCGCCAGCAGACCGGACGACAGGGAACTACAAGAGACCCAGTACTTC

clone size: many
D gene: TRBD2
V gene: TRBV20-1
J gene: TRBJ2-7
CDR3 protein: CSARTPGLHYEQYF
CDR3 DNA: TGCAGTGCTAGAACGCCGGGACTACACTACGAGCAGTACTTC

clone size: many
D gene: -
V gene: TRBV12-3/TRBV12-4
J gene: TRBJ1-6
CDR3 protein: CASSRQQNSPLHF
CDR3 DNA: TGTGCCAGCAGTAGACAGCAAAATTCACCCCTCCACTTT

clone size: few
D gene: TRBD1
V gene: TRBV27
J gene: TRBJ2-3
CDR3 protein: CASSLQRGQGDTQYF
CDR3 DNA: TGTGCCAGCAGTTTACAGAGGGGGCAAGGAGATACGCAGTATTTT

clone size: many
D gene: -
V gene: TRBV27
J gene: TRBJ2-1
CDR3 protein: CASSLDRSREEQFF
CDR3 DNA: TGTGCCAGCAGCCTCGACCGGTCCCGAGAAGAGCAGTTCTTC

clone size: -
D gene: -
V gene: TRBV28
J gene: TRBJ1-2
CDR3 protein: CASSSGMSYGYTF
CDR3 DNA: TGTGCCAGCAGTTCAGGAATGTCCTATGGCTACACCTTC